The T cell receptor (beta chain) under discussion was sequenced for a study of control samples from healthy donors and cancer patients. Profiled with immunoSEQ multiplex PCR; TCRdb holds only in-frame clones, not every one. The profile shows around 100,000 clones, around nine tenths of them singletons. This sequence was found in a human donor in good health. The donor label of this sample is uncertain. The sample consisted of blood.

This CDR3 reads CSVAGAYNEQFF. Written as DNA, the CDR3 is TGTAGTGTGGCGGGGGCATACAATGAGCAGTTCTTC. The V gene is TRBV7-9, the J gene TRBJ2-1, with D possibly TRBD2 on 7 matching bases. Germline CDR1 and CDR2: SEHNR and FQNEAQ (reference sequence). The CDR3 runs to 12 residues.